Below, 2 T cell receptor beta chains from the same sample are listed, as sequenced in a study of cytomegalovirus exposure and HLA in healthy donors. The PCR contained 60 Vbeta and 13 Jbeta primers. Clones were sequenced by immunoSEQ multiplex PCR, and TCRdb holds only the in-frame ones, with some missing. The data contain more than 150,000 clones, just under 80% of them singletons. The sequenced sample was PBMCs. Receptors originate from a woman aged 45-60 years in good health and CMV-seropositive.

As regards this clone: One end of the junction fails to match germline, which may point to a read error. The V call is TRBV7-2, the J call TRBJ2-4; possibly TRBD2 for D (5 bases). From germline, CDR1 is SGHTA and CDR2 FQGNSA. The CDR3 is 16 amino acids. CDR3 sequence (DNA): TGTGCCAGCAGCTTAAGCGCATACCTAGCCAAAAACAGTCAGTACTTC. It codes for CASSLSAYLAKNSQYF.

This clone is medium-sized in the sample. The chain joins TRBV5-4 to TRBJ2-7, with D possibly matching TRBD1 (6 bases). The V gene's germline CDR1 is SGHNT and CDR2 YYREEE (reference sequence). V lost 4 bases and J 3 bases, leaving 8 bases between the germline ends. This CDR3 has 12 residues. In DNA form, the CDR3 reads TGTGCCAGCAGCCTACAGGGCTACGAGCAGTACTTC. This gives the protein CASSLQGYEQYF.